This T cell receptor (beta chain) stems from a study of T cell repertoires in cytomegalovirus infection. Study-level background: Based on public TCR beta signatures, there were indications of CMV infection and of a matching HLA type.

Study-level results: HLA-C-restricted TCR beta clonotypes specific for CMV led the ex vivo response. Summed public TCR beta family frequency identified CMV carriers bearing the relevant HLA.

This clonotype came up a few times. Its antigen is not known. The CDR3 totals 12 residues. The germline V and J ends were trimmed by 1 base and 6 bases, with 10 bases remaining between them. Germline V lookup: CDR1 SQVTM, CDR2 ANQGSEA. Each CDR3 protein gets one entry after TCRdb re-called the reads with MiXCR. The table lists approximately 500,000 distinct CDR3 sequences, approximately 15% of them singletons. The source of this sequence is a human donor in good health (CMV status not recorded). Some clones in this sample may be carry-over from other donors' samples. Material for sequencing was CD8+ T cells from PBMCs. The rearrangement links TRBV29-1 to TRBJ2-7; perhaps TRBD1 as D (5 bases). CDR3: CSVEVQGGEQYF. DNA for the CDR3: TGCAGCGTTGAAGTCCAGGGTGGCGAGCAGTACTTC.